The rows below give T cell receptor beta chains drawn from one sample of a study of T cells after yellow fever vaccination. TCRdb independently ran MiXCR on the 5' RACE reads; one entry per CDR3 protein. Found here are roughly 48,000 distinct CDR3 sequences, 6% to 8.5% of them singletons; the top ten hold more than 20%. The sample consisted of CD8+ T cells not binding an NS4B(214-222) dextramer, sorted from PBMCs, taken around 45 days after the first yellow fever vaccination. These receptor sequences come from a man between 18 and 29 years old who received the YFV17D yellow fever vaccine. CDR3s include the opening cysteine and the closing phenylalanine or tryptophan. The order of the fields is clone size, V gene, D gene, J gene, CDR3 protein, CDR3 DNA. D genes are given only for firm matches. Some rows have no size entry. The others give once, few or many, or a class for an expanded clone.

NA,TRBV14,TRBD2,TRBJ2-1,CASSQLIAGVKSSYNEQFF,TGTGCCAGCAGCCAACTCATAGCGGGGGTTAAAAGCTCCTACAATGAGCAGTTCTTC
NA,TRBV19,TRBD1,TRBJ2-7,CASSIGTGSEQYF,TGTGCCAGTAGTATTGGGACAGGGAGCGAGCAGTACTTC
many,TRBV2,NA,TRBJ2-1,CASQGLSEQFF,TGTGCCAGCCAGGGGCTGAGTGAGCAGTTCTTC
NA,TRBV29-1,TRBD1,TRBJ2-1,CSVPGQVYNEQFF,TGCAGCGTTCCAGGACAGGTGTACAATGAGCAGTTCTTC
many,TRBV4-2,NA,TRBJ2-6,CASSQALSGASGANVLTF,TGTGCCAGCAGCCAAGCCCTGAGTGGGGCCTCTGGGGCCAACGTCCTGACTTTC
NA,TRBV2,NA,TRBJ2-5,CASSEAYGDQETQYF,TGTGCCAGCAGTGAAGCCTACGGGGATCAAGAGACCCAGTACTTC
NA,TRBV12-5,NA,TRBJ1-1,CASGGGPNTEAFF,TGTGCTAGTGGTGGTGGACCGAACACTGAAGCTTTCTTT
NA,TRBV20-1,TRBD2,TRBJ2-2,CSARRGGVPGELFF,TGCAGTGCTAGACGGGGGGGGGTTCCCGGGGAGCTGTTTTTT
NA,TRBV29-1,NA,TRBJ1-1,CSVARGKGNTEAFF,TGCAGCGTTGCCCGGGGTAAGGGGAACACTGAAGCTTTCTTT
few,TRBV27,TRBD1,TRBJ2-3,CASGLGGRLTDTQYF,TGTGCCAGCGGTTTAGGGGGCCGACTGACAGATACGCAGTATTTT
few,TRBV3-1,NA,TRBJ1-5,CASSQDLMARDQPQHF,TGTGCCAGCAGCCAAGATCTAATGGCTAGGGATCAGCCCCAGCATTTT
NA,TRBV6-5,TRBD1,TRBJ1-2,CASSSWTGFKNYGYTF,TGTGCCAGCAGTTCCTGGACAGGGTTTAAAAACTATGGCTACACCTTC
few,TRBV5-4,NA,TRBJ2-2,CASSSGVGNTGELFF,TGTGCCAGCAGCTCAGGGGTCGGAAACACCGGGGAGCTGTTTTTT
many,TRBV29-1,NA,TRBJ2-2,CSVPLELNTGELFF,TGCAGCGTTCCCCTGGAGTTAAACACCGGGGAGCTGTTTTTT
few,TRBV4-3,NA,TRBJ2-4,CASSQDELAKNIQYF,TGCGCCAGCAGCCAAGATGAGCTCGCCAAAAACATTCAGTACTTC
NA,TRBV6-6,NA,TRBJ2-5,CASSVTRLDSRIQETQYF,TGTGCCAGCAGTGTCACCCGACTCGACAGTAGGATTCAAGAGACCCAGTACTTC
NA,TRBV5-6,NA,TRBJ2-3,CASSSFQGWGDTQYF,TGTGCCAGCAGCTCTTTTCAGGGTTGGGGGGATACGCAGTATTTT
NA,TRBV11-2,NA,TRBJ1-2,CASSLAIGASLYGYTF,TGTGCCAGCAGCTTGGCGATAGGGGCCTCTCTCTATGGCTACACCTTC
many,TRBV4-3,NA,TRBJ2-6,CASSPYGVSGANVLTF,TGCGCCAGCAGCCCTTACGGTGTCTCTGGGGCCAACGTCCTGACTTTC
few,TRBV6-5,TRBD1,TRBJ2-1,CASSYGDRGQFF,TGTGCCAGCAGTTACGGGGACAGGGGGCAGTTCTTC
few,TRBV11-2,NA,TRBJ2-7,CASSPGDSSEQYF,TGTGCCAGCAGCCCGGGGGACAGTTCCGAGCAGTACTTC
NA,TRBV5-4,TRBD1,TRBJ2-5,CASSSIDRVVVETQYF,TGTGCCAGCAGCTCTATCGACAGGGTTGTAGTAGAGACCCAGTACTTC
few,TRBV5-1,NA,TRBJ2-3,CASRGLSGLTDTQYF,TGCGCCAGCAGGGGCCTCAGCGGGCTAACAGATACGCAGTATTTT
many,TRBV29-1,NA,TRBJ2-5,CSVEVGWGQETQYF,TGCAGCGTTGAGGTGGGGTGGGGGCAAGAGACCCAGTACTTC
many,TRBV7-9,TRBD1,TRBJ2-3,CASRSGTGVKTDTQYF,TGTGCCAGCAGATCCGGGACAGGTGTCAAAACAGATACGCAGTATTTT
many,TRBV7-6,NA,TRBJ2-2,CASSAPGDRPGELFF,TGTGCCAGCAGCGCCCCGGGGGATAGACCCGGGGAGCTGTTTTTT
NA,TRBV5-6,NA,TRBJ1-1,CASSRTFMNTEAFF,TGTGCCAGCAGTCGGACGTTTATGAACACTGAAGCTTTCTTT
NA,TRBV5-5,NA,TRBJ2-4,CASSPPASSPIQYF,TGTGCCAGCAGCCCCCCCGCGTCTAGTCCCATTCAGTACTTC
NA,TRBV7-9,TRBD1,TRBJ2-1,CASSRGTGTYNEQFF,TGTGCCAGCAGCCGTGGGACAGGGACATACAATGAGCAGTTCTTC
NA,TRBV19,TRBD1,TRBJ1-5,CASSMGTVTRQPQHF,TGTGCCAGTAGTATGGGGACAGTTACGAGGCAGCCCCAGCATTTT
many,TRBV29-1,NA,TRBJ2-1,CSVEAGAYNEQFF,TGCAGCGTTGAAGCCGGTGCCTACAATGAGCAGTTCTTC
many,TRBV3-1,TRBD2,TRBJ2-3,CASSQAGGPADTQYF,TGTGCCAGCAGCCAAGCGGGGGGGCCTGCAGATACGCAGTATTTT
few,TRBV20-1,NA,TRBJ1-1,CSARDSLGAFF,TGCAGTGCTAGAGATTCATTAGGAGCTTTCTTT
few,TRBV6-4,TRBD1,TRBJ2-3,CASMEWEPGEQGGADTQYF,TGTGCCAGCATGGAGTGGGAACCGGGGGAACAGGGGGGTGCAGATACGCAGTATTTT
many,TRBV5-1,NA,TRBJ2-7,CASGPRSHEQYF,TGCGCCAGCGGGCCGAGGTCCCACGAGCAGTACTTC
few,TRBV12-3/TRBV12-4,NA,TRBJ1-3,CASSLRPGNTIYF,TGTGCCAGCAGTTTGCGGCCAGGCAACACCATATATTTT
many,TRBV11-2,NA,TRBJ2-1,CASSSWASSYNEQFF,TGTGCCAGCAGCTCTTGGGCTAGCTCCTACAATGAGCAGTTCTTC
NA,TRBV20-1,TRBD2,TRBJ2-2,CCASGSSGGTNTGELFF,TGCTGTGCTAGTGGTTCTAGCGGGGGGACGAACACCGGGGAGCTGTTTTTT
few,TRBV4-1,NA,TRBJ1-2,CASSQDAILGGSYTF,TGCGCCAGCAGCCAAGATGCGATCCTAGGGGGAAGCTACACCTTC
few,TRBV4-3,NA,TRBJ1-6,CASSQDVSGLSSYNSPLHF,TGCGCCAGCAGCCAAGATGTATCGGGCCTGAGCTCCTATAATTCACCCCTCCACTTT
few,TRBV6-5,TRBD1,TRBJ1-4,CASSLQGGMSEKLFF,TGTGCCAGCAGCTTACAGGGGGGAATGAGTGAAAAACTGTTTTTT
NA,TRBV11-2,NA,TRBJ2-1,CASSGHRYSYNEQFF,TGTGCCAGCAGCGGCCACAGGTACTCCTACAATGAGCAGTTCTTC
NA,TRBV20-1,NA,TRBJ1-1,CSASGWGPDMNTEAFF,TGCAGTGCTAGTGGGTGGGGCCCCGATATGAACACTGAAGCTTTCTTT
many,TRBV4-3,TRBD2,TRBJ2-2,CASSPITSGGSDTGELFF,TGCGCCAGCAGCCCTATCACTAGCGGGGGGTCGGACACCGGGGAGCTGTTTTTT
NA,TRBV4-3,TRBD1,TRBJ2-7,CASSQATGQGRAYEQYF,TGCGCCAGCAGCCAAGCCACGGGACAGGGGAGGGCCTACGAGCAGTACTTC
NA,TRBV20-1,NA,TRBJ2-4,CSARLEAKNIQYF,TGCAGTGCTAGACTAGAAGCCAAAAACATTCAGTACTTC
NA,TRBV4-3,NA,TRBJ1-5,CASSQDRHVPPQHF,TGCGCCAGCAGCCAGGATAGACATGTTCCGCCCCAGCATTTT